The entry below describes one T cell receptor beta chain. The junction and the germline gene differ at one end; a read error may be behind it. This sample is drawn from a study of blood T cell repertoires in COVID-19. This CDR3 is built from 13 residues. Germline V gives CDR1 GTSNPN, CDR2 SVGIG (reference sequence). Assay: immunoSEQ multiplex PCR; the TCRdb copy retains only in-frame clones and omits some. The sample lists some 91,000 clones; 83% were seen once. The sequencing input was peripheral blood. The genes are TRBV30 and TRBJ1-2; perhaps TRBD1 as D (6 bases). This sequence originates from a human donor in a cohort sampled during active COVID-19. The CDR3 sequence: CAWSVSQGPAADF. For the CDR3, the DNA is TGTGCCTGGAGTGTGTCACAGGGCCCCGCAGCGGACTTC.